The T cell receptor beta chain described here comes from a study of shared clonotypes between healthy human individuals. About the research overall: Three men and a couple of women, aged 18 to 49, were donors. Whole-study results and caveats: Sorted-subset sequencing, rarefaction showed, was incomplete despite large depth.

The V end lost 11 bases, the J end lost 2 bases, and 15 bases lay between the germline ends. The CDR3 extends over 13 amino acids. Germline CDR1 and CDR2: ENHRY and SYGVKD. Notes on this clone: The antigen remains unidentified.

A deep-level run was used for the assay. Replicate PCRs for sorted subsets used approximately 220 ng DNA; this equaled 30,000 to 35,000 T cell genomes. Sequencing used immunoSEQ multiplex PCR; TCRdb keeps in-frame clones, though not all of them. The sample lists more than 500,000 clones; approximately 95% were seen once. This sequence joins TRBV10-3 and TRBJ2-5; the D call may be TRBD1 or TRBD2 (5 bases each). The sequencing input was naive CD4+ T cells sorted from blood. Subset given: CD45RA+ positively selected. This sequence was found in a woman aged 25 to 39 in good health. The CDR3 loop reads CAVSRDPQETQYF. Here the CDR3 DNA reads TGTGCCGTCTCCCGGGACCCACAAGAGACCCAGTACTTC.